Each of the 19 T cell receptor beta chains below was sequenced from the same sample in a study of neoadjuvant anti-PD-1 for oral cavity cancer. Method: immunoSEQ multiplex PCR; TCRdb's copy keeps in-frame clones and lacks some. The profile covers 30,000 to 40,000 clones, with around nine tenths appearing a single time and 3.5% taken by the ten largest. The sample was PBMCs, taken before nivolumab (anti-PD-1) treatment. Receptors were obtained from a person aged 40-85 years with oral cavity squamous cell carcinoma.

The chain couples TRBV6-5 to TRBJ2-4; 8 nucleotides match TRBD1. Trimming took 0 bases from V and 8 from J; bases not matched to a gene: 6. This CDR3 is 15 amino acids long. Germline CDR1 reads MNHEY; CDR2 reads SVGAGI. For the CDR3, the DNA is TGTGCCAGCAGTTACTCGGGGCAGGGGGCTGACATTCAGTACTTC. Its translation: CASSYSGQGADIQYF.

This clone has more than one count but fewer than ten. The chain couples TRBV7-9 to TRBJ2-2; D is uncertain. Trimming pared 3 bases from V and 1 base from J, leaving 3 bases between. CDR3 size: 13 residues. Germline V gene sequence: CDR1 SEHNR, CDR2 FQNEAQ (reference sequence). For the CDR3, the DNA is TGTGCCAGCAGCTTGCGGAACACCGGGGAGCTGTTTTTT. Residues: CASSLRNTGELFF.

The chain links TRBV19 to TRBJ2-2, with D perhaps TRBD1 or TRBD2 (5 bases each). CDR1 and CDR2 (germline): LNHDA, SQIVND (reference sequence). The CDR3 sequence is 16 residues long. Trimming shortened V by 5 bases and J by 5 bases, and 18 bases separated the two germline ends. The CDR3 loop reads CASSDLEGRGTGELFF. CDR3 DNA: TGTGCCAGTAGTGACCTCGAGGGGCGAGGTACCGGGGAGCTGTTTTTT.

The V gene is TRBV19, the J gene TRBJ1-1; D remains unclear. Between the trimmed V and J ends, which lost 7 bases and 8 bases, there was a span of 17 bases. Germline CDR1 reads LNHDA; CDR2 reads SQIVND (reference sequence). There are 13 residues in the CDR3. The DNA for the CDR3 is TGTGCCAGTATCCTCCGCCGGAATGGAGAAGCTTTCTTT. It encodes CASILRRNGEAFF.

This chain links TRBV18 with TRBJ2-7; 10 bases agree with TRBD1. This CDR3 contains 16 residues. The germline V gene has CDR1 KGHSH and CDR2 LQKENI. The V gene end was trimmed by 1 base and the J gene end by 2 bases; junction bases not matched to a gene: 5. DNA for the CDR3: TGTGCCAGCTCACCACGGTCCGGGACAGGGGCCTACGAGCAGTACTTC. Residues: CASSPRSGTGAYEQYF.

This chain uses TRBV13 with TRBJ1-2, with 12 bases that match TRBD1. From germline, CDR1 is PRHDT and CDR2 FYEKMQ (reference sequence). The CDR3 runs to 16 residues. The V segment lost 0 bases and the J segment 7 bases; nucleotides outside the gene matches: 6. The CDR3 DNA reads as TGTGCCAGCAGCTTAGGCAGGGGACAGGGGGCCAGTGGCTACACCTTC. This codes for CASSLGRGQGASGYTF.

CDR3 sequence reads: CASSLTGGHGDTQYF. The DNA of the CDR3 is TGTGCCAGCTCGCTGACAGGGGGCCATGGGGATACGCAGTATTTT. The V call is TRBV18, the J call TRBJ2-3, with 10 bases matching TRBD1. The V segment lost 6 bases and the J segment 6 bases; nucleotides outside the gene matches: 9. CDR3 size: 15 residues. Germline loops: CDR1 KGHSH, CDR2 LQKENI. Looking up the rest from reference TRBV18 and TRBJ2-3 gives the full variable domain: NAGVMQNPRHLVRRRGQEARLRCSPMKGHSHVYWYRQLPEEGLKFMVYLQKENIIDESGMPKERFSAEFPKEGPSILRIQQVVRGDSAAYFCASSLTGGHGDTQYFGPGTRLTVL.

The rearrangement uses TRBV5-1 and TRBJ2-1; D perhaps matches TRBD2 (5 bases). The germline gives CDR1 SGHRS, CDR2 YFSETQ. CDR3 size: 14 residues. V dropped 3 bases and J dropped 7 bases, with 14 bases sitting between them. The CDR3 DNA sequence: TGCGCCAGCAGCTCCACCCGACGGGGAAATGAGCAGTTCTTC. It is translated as CASSSTRRGNEQFF.

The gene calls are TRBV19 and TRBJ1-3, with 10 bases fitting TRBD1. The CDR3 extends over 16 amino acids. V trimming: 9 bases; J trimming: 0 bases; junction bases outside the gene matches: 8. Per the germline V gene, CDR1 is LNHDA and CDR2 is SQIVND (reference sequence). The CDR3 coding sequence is TGTGCCAGCAATCGGGACAGGGGCTTCTCTGGAAACACCATATATTTT. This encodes CASNRDRGFSGNTIYF.

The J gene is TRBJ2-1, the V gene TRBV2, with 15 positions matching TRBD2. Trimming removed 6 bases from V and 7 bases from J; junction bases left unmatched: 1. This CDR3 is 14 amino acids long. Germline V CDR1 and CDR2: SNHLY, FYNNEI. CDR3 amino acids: CASRGTSGGNEQFF. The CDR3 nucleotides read TGTGCCAGCAGAGGGACTAGCGGGGGGAATGAGCAGTTCTTC.

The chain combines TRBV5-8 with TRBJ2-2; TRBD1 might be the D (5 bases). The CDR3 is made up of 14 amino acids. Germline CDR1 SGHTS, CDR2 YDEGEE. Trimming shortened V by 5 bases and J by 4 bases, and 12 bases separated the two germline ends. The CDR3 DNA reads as TGTGCCAGCAGACCTGCAGGGTCCACCGGGGAGCTGTTTTTT. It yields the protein CASRPAGSTGELFF.

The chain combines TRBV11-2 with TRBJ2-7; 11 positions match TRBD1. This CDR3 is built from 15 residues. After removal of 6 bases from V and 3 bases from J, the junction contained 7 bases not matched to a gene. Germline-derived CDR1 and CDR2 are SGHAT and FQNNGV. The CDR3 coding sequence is TGTGCCAGCAGGTCCGGGACAGGGGGACTCTACGAGCAGTACTTC. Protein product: CASRSGTGGLYEQYF.

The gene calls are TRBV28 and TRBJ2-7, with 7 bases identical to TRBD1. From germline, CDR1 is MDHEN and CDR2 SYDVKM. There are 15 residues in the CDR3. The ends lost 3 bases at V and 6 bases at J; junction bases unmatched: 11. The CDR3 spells CASSLTGSNYGEQYF. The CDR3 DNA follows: TGTGCCAGCAGTTTGACAGGGAGCAATTACGGCGAGCAGTACTTC.

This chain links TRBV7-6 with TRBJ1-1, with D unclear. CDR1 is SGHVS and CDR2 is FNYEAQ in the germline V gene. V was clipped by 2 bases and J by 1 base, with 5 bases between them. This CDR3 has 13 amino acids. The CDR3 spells CASSLFGNTEAFF. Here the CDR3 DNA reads TGTGCCAGCAGCTTATTTGGGAACACTGAAGCTTTCTTT.

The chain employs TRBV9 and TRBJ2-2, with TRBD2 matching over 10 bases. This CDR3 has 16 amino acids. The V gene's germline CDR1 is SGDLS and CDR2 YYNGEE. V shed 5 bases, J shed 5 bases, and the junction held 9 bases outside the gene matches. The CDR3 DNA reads TGTGCCAGCAGAGGGAGAGCGGGGGGGCATACCGGGGAGCTGTTTTTT. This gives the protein CASRGRAGGHTGELFF.

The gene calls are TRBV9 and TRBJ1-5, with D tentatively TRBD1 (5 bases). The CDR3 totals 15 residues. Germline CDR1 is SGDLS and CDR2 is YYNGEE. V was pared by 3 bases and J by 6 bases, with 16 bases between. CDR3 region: CASSEGGRVTQPQHF. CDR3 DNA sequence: TGTGCCAGCAGCGAGGGAGGCAGGGTGACTCAGCCCCAGCATTTT.

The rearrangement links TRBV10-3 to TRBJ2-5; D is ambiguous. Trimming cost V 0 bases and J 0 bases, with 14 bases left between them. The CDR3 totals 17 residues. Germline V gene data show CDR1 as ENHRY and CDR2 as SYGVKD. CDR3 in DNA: TGTGCCATCAGTGAGTCAACCCCACGGCTAAACCAAGAGACCCAGTACTTC. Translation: CAISESTPRLNQETQYF.

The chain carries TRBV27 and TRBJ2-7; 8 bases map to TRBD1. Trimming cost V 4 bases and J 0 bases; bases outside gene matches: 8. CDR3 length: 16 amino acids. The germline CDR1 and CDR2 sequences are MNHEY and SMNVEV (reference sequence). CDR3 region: CASSSRQGAGSYEQYF. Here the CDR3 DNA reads TGTGCCAGCAGTTCGAGGCAGGGGGCGGGCTCCTACGAGCAGTACTTC.

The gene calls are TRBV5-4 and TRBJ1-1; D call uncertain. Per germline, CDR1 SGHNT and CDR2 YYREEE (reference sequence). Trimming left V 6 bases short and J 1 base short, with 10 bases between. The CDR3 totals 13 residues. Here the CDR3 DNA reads TGTGCCAGCACGACGGAGAGGAACACTGAAGCTTTCTTT. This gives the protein CASTTERNTEAFF.